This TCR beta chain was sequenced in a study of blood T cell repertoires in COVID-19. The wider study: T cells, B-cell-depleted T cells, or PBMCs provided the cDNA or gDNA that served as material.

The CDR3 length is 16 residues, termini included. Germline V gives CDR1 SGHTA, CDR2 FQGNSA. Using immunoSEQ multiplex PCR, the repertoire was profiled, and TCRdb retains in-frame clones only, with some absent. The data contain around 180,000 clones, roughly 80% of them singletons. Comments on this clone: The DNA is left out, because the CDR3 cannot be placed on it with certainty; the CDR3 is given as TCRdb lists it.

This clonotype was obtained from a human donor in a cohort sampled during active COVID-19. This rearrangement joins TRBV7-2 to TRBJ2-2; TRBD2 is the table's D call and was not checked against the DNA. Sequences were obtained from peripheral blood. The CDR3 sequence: CASSLVWNRRAGELFF.